These T cell receptor beta chains were read from a single sample in a study of blood T cell repertoires in COVID-19. The protocol was immunoSEQ multiplex PCR, while the TCRdb copy is restricted to in-frame clones and leaves out a portion. The sample shows a few hundred thousand clones, around 87% of them seen only once. Material: peripheral blood. Every receptor here comes from a woman in her thirties or forties with COVID-19, enrolled during active disease. Both conserved end residues are part of each CDR3. D genes are given only for firm matches. Clone size is given for some rows only: seen once, a few or many times, or a class if the clone is expanded.

J gene,D gene,clone size,V gene,CDR3 protein,CDR3 DNA
TRBJ2-7,TRBD1,.,TRBV5-4,CASSGLQGGPYEQYF,TGTGCCAGCAGCGGGTTACAGGGGGGACCCTACGAGCAGTACTTC
TRBJ1-2,.,.,TRBV25-1,CASSESGTRGYTF,TGTGCCAGCAGTGAATCCGGGACAAGAGGCTACACCTTC
TRBJ2-3,.,.,TRBV28,CASSFSFMGSSTDTQYF,TGTGCCAGCAGTTTCTCCTTTATGGGGAGTAGCACAGATACGCAGTATTTT
TRBJ1-1,.,.,TRBV28,CASSPSLREAFF,TGTGCCAGCAGTCCCTCACTTCGGGAAGCTTTCTTT
TRBJ1-5,TRBD1,.,TRBV28,CASSLQGALDQPQHF,TGTGCCAGCAGTTTACAGGGGGCTTTGGATCAGCCCCAGCATTTT
TRBJ2-5,TRBD2,.,TRBV2,CASRPSGGLQETQYF,TGTGCCAGCAGGCCTAGCGGGGGCCTCCAAGAGACCCAGTACTTC
TRBJ1-1,.,.,TRBV27,CASSVLQGNTEAFF,TGTGCCAGCAGCGTATTACAGGGGAACACTGAAGCTTTCTTT
TRBJ2-5,.,.,TRBV6-2/TRBV6-3,CASSRTEETQYF,TGTGCCAGCAGTCGAACGGAGGAGACCCAGTACTTC
TRBJ1-5,.,.,TRBV5-1,CASRKGTNQPQHF,TGCGCCAGCAGGAAAGGGACTAATCAGCCCCAGCATTTT
TRBJ1-6,.,.,TRBV7-3,CASSLSDNSPLHF,TGTGCCAGCAGCTTATCAGATAATTCACCCCTCCACTTT
TRBJ2-7,TRBD1,.,TRBV28,CASKTGTGYEQYF,TGTGCCAGCAAGACCGGGACAGGGTACGAGCAGTACTTC
TRBJ2-5,TRBD2,.,TRBV15,CATHPTAGGQETQYF,TGTGCCACGCATCCCACAGCGGGGGGCCAAGAGACCCAGTACTTC
TRBJ2-5,TRBD2,once,TRBV28,CATNPTSGRRETQYF,TGTGCCACCAATCCGACTAGCGGGAGGAGGGAGACCCAGTACTTC
TRBJ1-6,.,once,TRBV19,CASRTPGLSSYNSPLHF,TGTGCCAGTAGAACACCGGGACTAAGCTCCTATAATTCACCCCTCCACTTT
TRBJ1-2,TRBD1,.,TRBV19,CASSSTGTGVGYTF,TGTGCCAGTAGTTCAACCGGGACAGGGGTCGGCTACACCTTC
TRBJ1-5,.,once,TRBV6-5,CATAGVRNQPQHF,TGTGCCACTGCCGGGGTCCGCAATCAGCCCCAGCATTTT
TRBJ2-7,.,.,TRBV5-5,CASSQQGERYEQYF,TGTGCCAGCAGCCAACAGGGAGAAAGGTACGAGCAGTACTTC
TRBJ2-7,TRBD2,.,TRBV15,CATSARLAGELYEQYF,TGTGCCACCAGCGCGCGCCTAGCGGGTGAGCTCTACGAGCAGTACTTC
TRBJ2-7,TRBD1,few,TRBV6-1,CASSERQGAYEQYF,TGTGCCAGCAGTGAAAGACAGGGCGCCTACGAGCAGTACTTC
TRBJ2-7,.,.,TRBV5-6,CASSLGQSTYEQYF,TGTGCCAGCAGCTTGGGGCAGTCGACCTACGAGCAGTACTTC
TRBJ1-1,TRBD1,.,TRBV28,CASSSFVQGALGHTEAFF,TGTGCCAGCAGTTCTTTCGTACAGGGGGCTTTGGGACACACTGAAGCTTTCTTT
TRBJ2-3,.,.,TRBV6-5,CASSLEGQGSDTQYF,TGTGCCAGCAGCCTCGAAGGCCAGGGGTCAGATACGCAGTATTTT
TRBJ2-2,TRBD1,.,TRBV6-4,CASRGTGSTGELFF,TGTGCCAGCAGGGGGACAGGGTCCACCGGGGAGCTGTTTTTT
TRBJ1-1,.,.,TRBV7-6,CASSLSRGATEAFF,TGTGCCAGCAGCTTGTCCCGCGGCGCGACTGAAGCTTTCTTT
TRBJ1-2,TRBD1,.,TRBV4-1,CASSQDSRQGHYGYTF,TGCGCCAGCAGCCAAGATTCCAGACAGGGGCACTATGGCTACACCTTC
TRBJ1-2,TRBD1,.,TRBV27,CASKSQGQGDYGYTF,TGTGCCAGCAAATCCCAGGGGCAGGGGGACTATGGCTACACCTTC
TRBJ1-3,TRBD1,.,TRBV2,CASSWTGGAGTGNTIYF,TGTGCCAGCAGTTGGACAGGGGGCGCTGGAACTGGAAACACCATATATTTT
TRBJ1-4,.,.,TRBV11-2,CASSRIRGSVTNEKLFF,TGTGCCAGCAGCCGAATTAGGGGGTCGGTTACTAATGAAAAACTGTTTTTT
TRBJ2-3,TRBD2,.,TRBV28,CASRAGGPRRDTQYF,TGTGCCAGTAGGGCGGGAGGGCCGAGAAGGGATACGCAGTATTTT
TRBJ1-1,.,few,TRBV28,CASTGHLGTEAFF,TGTGCCAGCACCGGACACTTGGGGACTGAAGCTTTCTTT
TRBJ1-2,.,.,TRBV28,CASSLAPSANYGYTF,TGTGCCAGCAGTTTAGCCCCCTCAGCTAACTATGGCTACACCTTC
TRBJ2-5,TRBD1,once,TRBV7-3,CASSSQGAVYQETQYF,TGTGCCAGCAGCTCACAGGGGGCCGTGTATCAAGAGACCCAGTACTTC
TRBJ2-5,.,.,TRBV7-2,CASSLIAGFGETQYF,TGTGCCAGCAGCTTAATCGCAGGGTTTGGAGAGACCCAGTACTTC
TRBJ1-5,.,few,TRBV23-1,CARRPRESTQHF,TGCGCCAGGCGGCCGCGAGAGTCGACCCAGCATTTT
TRBJ2-2,TRBD2,.,TRBV5-4,CASSTGTSGRRSTGELFF,TGTGCCAGCAGTACCGGGACTAGCGGGAGAAGGAGCACCGGGGAGCTGTTTTTT
TRBJ2-7,TRBD1,.,TRBV18,CASSPSQGELHEQYF,TGTGCCAGCTCACCTTCACAGGGGGAGCTACACGAGCAGTACTTC
TRBJ1-2,.,.,TRBV7-9,CASSLRGGDYGYTF,TGTGCCAGCAGCTTAAGAGGAGGGGACTATGGCTACACCTTC
TRBJ1-2,.,.,TRBV7-9,CASSQMRGYGYTF,TGTGCCAGCAGCCAAATGAGGGGGTATGGCTACACCTTC
TRBJ2-7,TRBD1,.,TRBV28,CASSLGQFYEQYF,TGTGCCAGCAGTTTGGGACAGTTCTACGAGCAGTACTTC
TRBJ1-2,TRBD1,.,TRBV5-1,CASSPGTGNAYGYTF,TGCGCCAGCAGCCCGGGGACAGGGAACGCCTATGGCTACACCTTC
TRBJ2-7,TRBD2,.,TRBV7-2,CASSLDAGGLFNEQYF,TGTGCCAGCAGCTTAGACGCGGGGGGCTTATTCAACGAGCAGTACTTC
TRBJ2-1,TRBD2,.,TRBV6-2/TRBV6-3,CASSLAGGYNEQFF,TGTGCCAGCAGCCTAGCGGGGGGTTACAATGAGCAGTTCTTC
TRBJ2-2,TRBD2,.,TRBV7-3,CASSPGLVNTGELFF,TGTGCCAGCAGCCCAGGACTAGTGAACACCGGGGAGCTGTTTTTT